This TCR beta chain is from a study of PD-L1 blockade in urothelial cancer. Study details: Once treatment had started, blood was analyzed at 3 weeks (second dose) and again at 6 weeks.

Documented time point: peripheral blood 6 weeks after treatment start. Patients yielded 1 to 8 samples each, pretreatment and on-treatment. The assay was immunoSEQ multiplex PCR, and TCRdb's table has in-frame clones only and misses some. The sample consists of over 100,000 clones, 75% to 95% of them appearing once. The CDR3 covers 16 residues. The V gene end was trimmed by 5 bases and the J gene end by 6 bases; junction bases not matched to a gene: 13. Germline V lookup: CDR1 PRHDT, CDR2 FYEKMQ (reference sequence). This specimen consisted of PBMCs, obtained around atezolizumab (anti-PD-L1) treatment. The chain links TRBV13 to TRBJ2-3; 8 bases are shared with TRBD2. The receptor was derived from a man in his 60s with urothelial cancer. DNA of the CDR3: TGTGCCAGCAGCGTTAGACTAGCGAGCCACGGGGATACGCAGTATTTT. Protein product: CASSVRLASHGDTQYF.